Following are 21 T cell receptor beta chains from one sample sequenced in a study of a mutant IDH1 vaccine in newly diagnosed glioma. The time point is: baseline, week 1 (first vaccination visit). Regarding treatment: pre-vaccination baseline after standard-of-care therapy. Repertoires were generated with immunoSEQ multiplex PCR, while TCRdb's copy carries only in-frame clones and drops some. The sample consists of approximately 54,000 clones, more than 80% of them appearing once. The material was PBMCs, obtained from a glioma patient treated with radiotherapy, temozolomide or both. The source of these receptors is a man aged 18 to 29 with glioma.

The chain joins TRBV5-4 to TRBJ2-7; 8 nucleotides match TRBD2. V lost 4 bases to trimming and J lost 3 bases; unmatched junction nucleotides: 9. Germline-derived CDR1 and CDR2 are SGHNT and YYREEE (reference sequence). This CDR3 contains 15 residues. DNA of the CDR3: TGTGCCAGCAGCCCCGGGGGAGCGGGAGTCTACGAGCAGTACTTC. This gives the protein CASSPGGAGVYEQYF. The variable domain in full, completed from reference TRBV5-4 and TRBJ2-7, reads ETGVTQSPTHLIKTRGQQVTLRCSSQSGHNTVSWYQQALGQGPQFIFQYYREEENGRGNFPPRFSGLQFPNYSSELNVNALELDDSALYLCASSPGGAGVYEQYFGPGTRLTVT.

This clone was seen a handful of times. This chain's CDR3 is CASSSGQGDTEAFF. DNA for the CDR3: TGTGCCAGCAGTTCGGGACAGGGGGACACTGAAGCTTTCTTT. J is TRBJ1-1 and V is TRBV28; 11 bases map to TRBD1. Germline values: CDR1 MDHEN, CDR2 SYDVKM. With V trimmed by 4 bases and J by 3 bases, 1 base remained unmatched. This CDR3 is 14 amino acids long.

This clone was counted once. This rearrangement joins TRBV27 to TRBJ1-2; TRBD1 is a possible D gene (5 bases). The germline CDR1 and CDR2 sequences are MNHEY and SMNVEV (reference sequence). The germline V and J ends were trimmed by 2 bases and 13 bases, with 14 bases remaining between them. The CDR3 totals 12 residues. The CDR3 reads CASSLQGTALTF. The CDR3, as DNA: TGTGCCAGCAGTTTACAGGGAACAGCTCTCACCTTC.

The rearrangement links TRBV7-2 to TRBJ2-2; maybe TRBD2 (5 bases). The V end lost 5 bases, the J end lost 0 bases, and 13 bases lay between the germline ends. CDR3 length: 16 residues. The V gene's germline CDR1 is SGHTA and CDR2 FQGNSA. DNA for the CDR3: TGTGCCAGCAGCCCCCCGAGGGTAGCGAACACCGGGGAGCTGTTTTTT. It encodes CASSPPRVANTGELFF.

The gene calls are TRBV19 and TRBJ1-2, with D possibly TRBD1 on 6 matching bases. The CDR3 runs 17 residues. Germline CDR1 reads LNHDA; CDR2 reads SQIVND (reference sequence). V was cut by 8 bases and J by 4 bases, with 26 bases left in between. CDR3 amino acids: CASGNGQGMGFSYGYTF. In DNA, the CDR3 is TGTGCCAGTGGAAATGGGCAGGGGATGGGGTTTAGCTATGGCTACACCTTC.

The J gene is TRBJ1-2, the V gene TRBV5-1, with 7 bases identical to TRBD1. The CDR3 consists of 15 residues. CDR1 and CDR2 (germline): SGHRS, YFSETQ. Trimming at V came to 3 bases and at J to 5 bases, leaving 10 bases not matched to a gene. The CDR3: CASSWDSSVWYGYTF. The CDR3 DNA reads TGCGCCAGCAGCTGGGACAGTTCGGTGTGGTATGGCTACACCTTC.

The chain couples TRBV9 to TRBJ2-3; D might be TRBD1 (6 bases). The CDR3 is 15 residues long. V lost 0 bases to trimming and J lost 6 bases, with 14 bases between them. The V gene's germline CDR1 is SGDLS and CDR2 YYNGEE. CDR3 nucleotide sequence: TGTGCCAGCAGCGTAGAGAGCGCAGGGGCGGATACGCAGTATTTT. It specifies CASSVESAGADTQYF.

The rearrangement uses TRBV2 and TRBJ2-7, with 10 positions matching TRBD2. Trimming took 3 bases from V and 6 from J; bases not matched to a gene: 11. Germline V CDR1 and CDR2: SNHLY, FYNNEI. The CDR3 runs 16 residues. The CDR3 DNA sequence: TGTGCCAGCAGTGACGACTGGCCTAGCGGGGGACCCGAGCAGTACTTC. It yields the protein CASSDDWPSGGPEQYF.

V and J are TRBV6-5 and TRBJ2-1; D is ambiguous. The CDR3 consists of 13 residues. Germline V gene sequence: CDR1 MNHEY, CDR2 SVGAGI. V lost 5 bases and J 7 bases, leaving 12 bases between the germline ends. The CDR3 region has the DNA TGTGCCAGCAGTCGCCCCATACAAAATGAGCAGTTCTTC. This gives the protein CASSRPIQNEQFF.

This chain joins TRBV27 and TRBJ2-7; D perhaps matches TRBD1 (5 bases). Trimming took off 6 bases at V and 0 bases at J, with 6 bases between the two ends. Germline lookup yields CDR1 MNHEY and CDR2 SMNVEV (reference sequence). This CDR3 spans 12 amino acids. DNA of the CDR3: TGTGCCAGCAGGGGGCTCTCCTACGAGCAGTACTTC. The encoded protein is CASRGLSYEQYF.

The rearrangement joins TRBV15 to TRBJ1-4, with TRBD1 matching 7 bases. The germline gives CDR1 LNHNV, CDR2 YYDKDF (reference sequence). This CDR3 spans 15 amino acids. Germline trimming cut 5 bases from V and 2 bases from J; bases unmatched to any gene: 5. CDR3: CATSFWTGTNEKLFF. For the CDR3, the DNA is TGTGCCACCAGCTTCTGGACAGGCACTAATGAAAAACTGTTTTTT.

The V call is TRBV6-5, the J call TRBJ1-1; D gene unclear. Trimming cost V 6 bases and J 1 base, with 12 bases left between them. The CDR3 covers 14 residues. Germline CDR1 reads MNHEY; CDR2 reads SVGAGI. The CDR3 here is CASSTDGWNTEAFF. The CDR3 DNA reads as TGTGCCAGCAGCACCGACGGTTGGAACACTGAAGCTTTCTTT.

This chain uses TRBV6-4 with TRBJ2-6; the D is unclear. V gave up 2 bases and J gave up 0 bases, with 2 bases separating them. The CDR3 is made up of 14 amino acids. CDR1 and CDR2 (germline): MRHNA, SNTAGT. The CDR3 DNA sequence: TGTGCCAGCAGTGACAACTCTGGGGCCAACGTCCTGACTTTC. This encodes CASSDNSGANVLTF.

The chain carries TRBV7-2 and TRBJ2-2, with D possibly TRBD2 on 5 matching bases. The V gene lost 1 base and the J gene lost 5 bases, with 14 bases spanning the gap. Germline loops: CDR1 SGHTA, CDR2 FQGNSA. This CDR3 is built from 16 residues. CDR3 sequence: CASSLVPTTRTGELFF. CDR3 DNA: TGTGCCAGCAGCTTAGTCCCGACTACTAGAACCGGGGAGCTGTTTTTT.

The CDR3 DNA follows: TGTGCCAGCAGCTTGCCGTGGGGAACTGGAAACACCATATATTTT. Protein product: CASSLPWGTGNTIYF. This chain joins TRBV5-8 and TRBJ1-3; D remains unclear. Germline CDR1 and CDR2: SGHTS and YDEGEE. CDR3 length: 15 residues. Trimming shortened V by 1 base and J by 2 bases, and 10 bases separated the two germline ends.

The chain is built from TRBV30 and TRBJ2-3; D is ambiguous. The CDR3 sequence is 13 residues long. Germline V CDR1 and CDR2: GTSNPN, SVGIG (reference sequence). V was trimmed by 0 bases and J by 2 bases, leaving 6 bases between them. Here the CDR3 reads CAWSVLNTDTQYF. The CDR3, as DNA: TGTGCCTGGAGTGTACTTAACACAGATACGCAGTATTTT.

This chain joins TRBV2 and TRBJ2-2; 9 bases agree with TRBD1. The CDR3 runs to 17 residues. The V gene's germline CDR1 is SNHLY and CDR2 FYNNEI. The ends lost 5 bases at V and 0 bases at J; junction bases unmatched: 7. The CDR3 DNA reads as TGTGCCAGCAGTTATCCGGGACAGGGATCGAACACCGGGGAGCTGTTTTTT. The encoded protein is CASSYPGQGSNTGELFF.

This clone was observed a few times. The chain carries TRBV7-3 and TRBJ2-7, with D unclear. V lost 5 bases, J lost 7 bases, and 15 bases lay in between. CDR1 and CDR2 from the germline V gene are SGHTA and FQGTGA. The CDR3 covers 13 residues. The DNA for the CDR3 is TGTGCCAGCAGCCCGGACGCCTACCTGGAGCAGTACTTC. Residues: CASSPDAYLEQYF.

The CDR3 is CASSKTTGAYGYTF. CDR3 nucleotide sequence: TGTGCCAGCAGCAAGACGACAGGGGCCTATGGCTACACCTTC. This chain connects TRBV7-9 to TRBJ1-2; 8 positions match TRBD1. After removal of 5 bases from V and 4 bases from J, the junction contained 6 bases not matched to a gene. The germline gives CDR1 SEHNR, CDR2 FQNEAQ (reference sequence). This CDR3 contains 14 residues.

There are a few counts of this clone. The rearrangement links TRBV19 to TRBJ1-2; 9 bases line up with TRBD1. The CDR3 length is 15 residues. Trimming at V came to 7 bases and at J to 3 bases, leaving 9 bases not matched to a gene. The germline CDR1 and CDR2 sequences are LNHDA and SQIVND (reference sequence). The CDR3 is CASTGHRGQDYGYTF. The CDR3, as DNA: TGTGCCAGTACCGGGCACAGGGGGCAGGACTATGGCTACACCTTC.

V is TRBV2 and J is TRBJ1-2; no definite D call. The germline V and J ends were trimmed by 4 bases and 1 base, with 16 bases remaining between them. The CDR3 length is 16 residues. Germline V lookup: CDR1 SNHLY, CDR2 FYNNEI. The CDR3 nucleotides read TGTGCCAGCAGTGTCTCCGGAACAGCAGTTAACTATGGCTACACCTTC. Protein product: CASSVSGTAVNYGYTF.